Listed below are T cell receptor beta chains from one sample, sequenced in a study of T-cell reconstitution after alpha-beta-depleted transplantation in children. TCRdb re-derived calls from the PCR reads in MiXCR, one entry per CDR3 protein. Of approximately 630,000 distinct CDR3 sequences listed, around 14% are singletons. Source: PBMCs, taken before TCRalphabeta/CD19-depleted stem cell transplant. The source of these receptors is a girl aged 2 to 10 with congenital amegakaryocytic thrombocytopenia, due to receive a stem cell transplant. Each CDR3 is given with its conserved first and last residue. The D gene is left open where the match is weak. For some rows the clone size is stated as once, few or many, or as a class when expanded; others skip it.

CDR3 DNA	CDR3 protein	D gene	V gene	J gene	clone size
TGTGCCAGCAGTTTTTGGGGGCATGACAAAAACATTCAGTACTTC	CASSFWGHDKNIQYF	.	TRBV12-3/TRBV12-4	TRBJ2-4	many
TGCGCCAGCAGCGAGGGGGTACTAGTGAGTGAGCAGTTCTTC	CASSEGVLVSEQFF	.	TRBV5-1	TRBJ2-1	many
TGTGCCAGCAGCCTGCGCCTTACTAGCGTATCCTACAATGAGCAGTTCTTC	CASSLRLTSVSYNEQFF	TRBD2	TRBV7-2	TRBJ2-1	many
TGTGCCATCAGGGGACAGCGAGAGAACACTGAAGCTTTCTTT	CAIRGQRENTEAFF	TRBD1	TRBV10-3	TRBJ1-1	many
TGTGCCAGCAGTTTTGTTTGGAGTCGTTCCTACAATGAGCAGTTCTTC	CASSFVWSRSYNEQFF	.	TRBV27	TRBJ2-1	few
TGTGCCAGCAGCTTAGGGCAGCTCAATCAGCCCCAGCATTTT	CASSLGQLNQPQHF	.	TRBV7-9	TRBJ1-5	many
TGTGCCAGCAGTTACTCGGGTGGGAGGAGTTACGAGCAGTACTTC	CASSYSGGRSYEQYF	.	TRBV6-5	TRBJ2-7	many
TGCAGTGCTAGACAACTTTCGCCGGGACTAGTAGCAGAGACCCAGTACTTC	CSARQLSPGLVAETQYF	TRBD2	TRBV20-1	TRBJ2-5	few
TGCGCCAGCAGCTTCACGGCGTCTAATGAAAAACTGTTTTTT	CASSFTASNEKLFF	.	TRBV5-1	TRBJ1-4	few
TGTGCCAGCAGCTCCTTGGGGACAGGGGTAAAAGAGACCCAGTACTTC	CASSSLGTGVKETQYF	TRBD1	TRBV7-7	TRBJ2-5	.
TGTGCCAGCAGCCTAATGGGCCTAGCGGGAAGAGAAGAGCAGTTCTTC	CASSLMGLAGREEQFF	TRBD2	TRBV7-2	TRBJ2-1	many
TGTGCCAGCAGCATTGCCGGGCTCTTGGACCTCTATGGCTACACCTTC	CASSIAGLLDLYGYTF	.	TRBV3-1	TRBJ1-2	few
TGTGCCAGCAGTCCGGGACTAGCGGGAGCCTACGAGCAGTACTTC	CASSPGLAGAYEQYF	TRBD2	TRBV12-3/TRBV12-4	TRBJ2-7	many
TGTGCCAGTAGTCCCCCTCATTCGGCTGGCACAGATACGCAGTATTTT	CASSPPHSAGTDTQYF	.	TRBV19	TRBJ2-3	many
TGTGCCAGCAGCTTTGGGACTAGCGGGATATCCTACGAGCAGTACTTC	CASSFGTSGISYEQYF	TRBD2	TRBV7-9	TRBJ2-7	many
TGTGCCAGCAGTTTATCGATTACAGATACGCAGTATTTT	CASSLSITDTQYF	.	TRBV28	TRBJ2-3	many
TGCGCCAGCAGCCCTGTCTCTGGAAACACCATATATTTT	CASSPVSGNTIYF	.	TRBV5-1	TRBJ1-3	many